This T cell receptor beta chain was recovered during a study of T cell responses to AZD1222 COVID-19 vaccine. TCRdb's table, derived via immunoSEQ multiplex PCR, lists solely in-frame clones and lacks some. The table shows over 150,000 clones, with roughly 90% occurring only once. The germline V gene encodes CDR1 SGHRS and CDR2 YFSETQ. The V end was cut by 0 bases, the J end by 2 bases, with 15 bases between. The CDR3 has 16 residues. On this clone itself: The antigen is not known.

Second-dose groups at about 4 or about 12 weeks were pooled. General study findings and limits: Mapped onto spike, vaccine-associated CD4 TCRs spanned it and were dominant at 160-218 and 743-854. Females made up more of the donors, who were largely white British, and clonal diversity may have come out too low. Nearly half of the spike-specific TCRs reportedly recognize variant regions that carry no mutations.

The sequenced sample was peripheral blood, obtained 28 days after the second AZD1222 dose. This receptor was taken from an adult who received the AZD1222 COVID-19 vaccine. The chain couples TRBV5-1 to TRBJ2-7; D is unclear. CDR3 in DNA: TGCGCCAGCAGCTTGGGGGCCGTCGACGTAACCTACGAGCAGTACTTC. Protein product: CASSLGAVDVTYEQYF.